The 31 T cell receptor beta chains in this list originate from one sample, sequenced in a study of cytomegalovirus exposure and HLA in healthy donors. PCR was performed using 60 Vbeta and 13 Jbeta primers. Assay used: immunoSEQ multiplex PCR; TCRdb lists only in-frame clones, some missing. Of a few hundred thousand clones in the sample, roughly four fifths were seen once. The sequencing sample was made of PBMCs. The receptors originated from a girl aged 10 to 17 in good health and CMV-seronegative.

The chain has TRBV6-5 and TRBJ1-6; perhaps TRBD1 as D (6 bases). The V end lost 3 bases, the J end lost 6 bases, and 9 bases lay between the germline ends. Germline values: CDR1 MNHEY, CDR2 SVGAGI. The CDR3 contains 14 residues. The CDR3 DNA reads TGTGCCAGCAGTTATGGGGGCCCTAATTCACCCCTCCACTTT. Translated, it gives CASSYGGPNSPLHF.

This sequence joins TRBV9 and TRBJ2-7, with TRBD1 identical over 9 bases. Trimming cost V 1 base and J 3 bases; bases outside gene matches: 2. Germline CDR1 is SGDLS and CDR2 is YYNGEE. The CDR3 is 14 residues long. The CDR3 sequence is CASSVQGQGYEQYF. CDR3 DNA sequence: TGTGCCAGCAGCGTACAGGGACAGGGCTACGAGCAGTACTTC.

The chain employs TRBV9 and TRBJ1-1, with D unclear. This CDR3 contains 15 residues. CDR1 and CDR2 from the germline V gene are SGDLS and YYNGEE. The ends were cut back, 4 bases at V and 1 base at J, with 14 bases in the middle. The CDR3 reads CASSPKGGWNTEAFF. DNA of the CDR3: TGTGCCAGCAGCCCAAAAGGAGGGTGGAACACTGAAGCTTTCTTT.

The chain links TRBV9 to TRBJ2-3; 9 bases map to TRBD2. From germline, CDR1 is SGDLS and CDR2 YYNGEE. This CDR3 contains 16 residues. V lost 2 bases and J lost 4; bases outside the gene matches: 8. The CDR3 protein is CASSVLSGGLSDTQYF. The CDR3 nucleotides are TGTGCCAGCAGCGTCCTTAGCGGGGGTCTTTCAGATACGCAGTATTTT.

This clone occurred a few times. The V gene is TRBV5-1, the J gene TRBJ1-4; D is possibly TRBD1 (6 bases). The CDR3 is 14 amino acids. Deletions cut 4 bases from V and 4 bases from J, with 11 bases between. CDR1 SGHRS and CDR2 YFSETQ come from the germline V gene. The CDR3 loop reads CASSKDSNNEKLFF. The CDR3 coding sequence is TGCGCCAGCAGCAAGGACAGTAATAATGAAAAACTGTTTTTT.

This clone was seen more than once but under ten times. The chain recombines TRBV30 with TRBJ1-3; D is undetermined. The V gene lost 4 bases and the J gene lost 0 bases, with 13 bases spanning the gap. The CDR3 is 15 residues long. Germline V gene sequence: CDR1 GTSNPN, CDR2 SVGIG (reference sequence). CDR3 protein: CAWISLRVSGNTIYF. The DNA of the CDR3 is TGTGCCTGGATATCCCTGCGGGTCTCTGGAAACACCATATATTTT.

The J gene is TRBJ1-3, the V gene TRBV5-1; no definite D call. V shed 0 bases and J shed 5 bases, with 9 bases lying between them. The germline gives CDR1 SGHRS, CDR2 YFSETQ. The CDR3 has 14 residues. CDR3 amino acids: CASSLDGDRNTIYF. The CDR3 coding sequence is TGCGCCAGCAGCTTGGACGGGGATCGAAACACCATATATTTT.

This clone was picked up one time. V gene TRBV6-5 combines with J gene TRBJ1-2; a weak D match, TRBD1 (6 bases). V shed 0 bases and J shed 7 bases, with 15 bases lying between them. Germline V gene lookup returns CDR1 MNHEY and CDR2 SVGAGI. This CDR3 is 15 amino acids long. The CDR3: CASSYSITGQSGYTF. The CDR3 DNA sequence: TGTGCCAGCAGTTACTCGATTACAGGGCAGAGTGGCTACACCTTC.

The chain is built from TRBV20-1 and TRBJ2-5, with D unresolved. The germline gives CDR1 DFQATT, CDR2 SNEGSKA (reference sequence). The CDR3 length is 9 residues. The CDR3 nucleotides are TGCAGCCTCGGGGAGACCCAGTACTTC. Translated: CSLGETQYF.

The chain is built from TRBV6-1 and TRBJ1-4; 7 bases are shared with TRBD1. Looked up from germline, CDR1 is MNHNS and CDR2 is SASEGT. With 6 bases clipped from V and 5 bases from J, the junction kept 9 bases outside the gene matches. The CDR3 covers 15 residues. The CDR3 region is CASSQPRQGNEKLFF. CDR3 DNA sequence: TGTGCCAGCAGCCAACCCAGACAGGGCAATGAAAAACTGTTTTTT.

V usage is TRBV18 and J usage is TRBJ1-4; D gene unclear. Per the germline V gene, CDR1 is KGHSH and CDR2 is LQKENI. V lost 4 bases, J lost 0 bases, and 15 bases lay in between. The CDR3 extends over 17 amino acids. DNA of the CDR3: TGTGCCAGCTCACTCCTAGGCGGAGAAGCAACTAATGAAAAACTGTTTTTT. Protein product: CASSLLGGEATNEKLFF.

This chain links TRBV10-3 with TRBJ1-6, with 9 bases matching TRBD1. CDR3 length: 15 residues. V shed 2 bases and J 7 bases; nucleotides not matched to a gene: 3. Germline values: CDR1 ENHRY, CDR2 SYGVKD. CDR3 in DNA: TGTGCCATCAGTGAGACCGACAGGGGGAATTCACCCCTCCACTTT. This sequence encodes CAISETDRGNSPLHF.

This clone was seen a few times. The gene calls are TRBV5-1 and TRBJ2-3, with 9 bases fitting TRBD1. The CDR3 extends over 15 amino acids. The germline CDR1 and CDR2 sequences are SGHRS and YFSETQ. The J segment lost 6 bases and the V segment lost 0 bases, leaving 5 bases of the junction unmatched. The CDR3 DNA reads as TGCGCCAGCAGCTTGGAGGGACAGGGTTACGATACGCAGTATTTT. Protein product: CASSLEGQGYDTQYF.

The chain combines TRBV25-1 with TRBJ2-7, with TRBD1 as a possible D gene (7 bases). The V end was cut by 2 bases, the J end by 2 bases, with 16 bases between. Germline CDR1 reads MGHDK; CDR2 reads SYGVNS. The CDR3 is 16 residues long. The CDR3 DNA follows: TGTGCCAGCAGTGAAGGGGCGGGACAGTCAACCTACGAGCAGTACTTC. Amino acids: CASSEGAGQSTYEQYF.

Only one count was recorded for this clone. The chain employs TRBV6-4 and TRBJ2-1; 8 nucleotides line up with TRBD2. V dropped 5 bases and J dropped 7; count of bases not matched to a gene: 7. This CDR3 comprises 14 residues. Germline CDR1 reads MRHNA; CDR2 reads SNTAGT. The CDR3 spells CASSKAGEANEQFF. The CDR3 bases are TGTGCCAGCAGTAAAGCGGGAGAAGCGAATGAGCAGTTCTTC.

This chain links TRBV4-2 with TRBJ1-6; a possible D gene is TRBD1 (6 bases). The CDR3 loop spans 15 amino acids. Germline CDR1 reads LGHNA; CDR2 reads YNFKEQ. Trimming pared 4 bases from V and 7 bases from J, leaving 14 bases between. The CDR3 loop is CASSPADSVNSPLHF. In nucleotides, the CDR3 is TGTGCCAGCAGCCCAGCGGACAGTGTGAATTCACCCCTCCACTTT.

The chain employs TRBV30 and TRBJ1-1, with D perhaps matching TRBD1 (6 bases). CDR3 length equals 15 residues. V was clipped by 2 bases and J by 0 bases, with 13 bases between them. Germline V gene lookup returns CDR1 GTSNPN and CDR2 SVGIG (reference sequence). This CDR3 is CAWSPGAGMNTEAFF. The CDR3 DNA reads as TGTGCCTGGAGTCCAGGGGCCGGTATGAACACTGAAGCTTTCTTT. Together with reference TRBV30 and TRBJ1-1, the CDR3 gives the full variable domain: SQTIHQWPATLVQPVGSPLSLECTVEGTSNPNLYWYRQAAGRGLQLLFYSVGIGQISSEVPQNLSASRPQDRQFILSSKKLLLSDSGFYLCAWSPGAGMNTEAFFGQGTRLTVV.

The genes are TRBV6-5 and TRBJ1-5; 7 bases are shared with TRBD1. Trimming took 3 bases from V and 4 from J; bases not matched to a gene: 6. The CDR3 is made up of 15 amino acids. Looked up from germline, CDR1 is MNHEY and CDR2 is SVGAGI. The CDR3 nucleotides read TGTGCCAGCAGTTATACAGGGGCAGTGAATCAGCCCCAGCATTTT. This gives the protein CASSYTGAVNQPQHF.

The CDR3 sequence is CASSLPGINYGYTF. CDR3 DNA: TGTGCCAGCAGCTTGCCAGGAATTAACTATGGCTACACCTTC. V gene TRBV5-4 combines with J gene TRBJ1-2; D is uncertain. The germline gives CDR1 SGHNT, CDR2 YYREEE (reference sequence). This CDR3 comprises 14 residues. V was cut by 1 base and J by 1 base, with 8 bases left in between.

The gene calls are TRBV23-1 and TRBJ2-3, with a tentative D call TRBD1 (6 bases). TRBV23-1 is assigned to the ORF class and has an uncertain function. This CDR3 spans 17 amino acids. The V end lost 1 base, the J end lost 8 bases, and 22 bases lay between the germline ends. The chain's CDR3 is CASSQLRSGVFSGTQYF. The DNA for the CDR3 is TGCGCCAGCAGTCAATTAAGATCAGGGGTTTTTTCTGGTACGCAGTATTTT.

The genes are TRBV5-4 and TRBJ1-4; 8 bases line up with TRBD1. The CDR3 consists of 15 residues. Germline V gives CDR1 SGHNT, CDR2 YYREEE (reference sequence). Trimming took 4 bases from V and 5 from J; bases not matched to a gene: 7. The CDR3 spells CASSPGQDRNEKLFF. CDR3 nucleotides: TGTGCCAGCAGCCCGGGACAGGATAGAAATGAAAAACTGTTTTTT.

V usage is TRBV5-8 and J usage is TRBJ1-2; 8 bases align to TRBD1. There are 16 residues in the CDR3. CDR1 and CDR2 from the germline V gene are SGHTS and YDEGEE. V shed 2 bases and J 6 bases; nucleotides not matched to a gene: 12. CDR3 in amino acids: CASSFIIDRGDDGYTF. The CDR3, as DNA: TGTGCCAGCAGCTTCATCATAGACAGGGGTGATGATGGCTACACCTTC.

This chain uses TRBV28 with TRBJ1-2; 7 bases match TRBD1. This CDR3 region has 17 residues. The junction had 12 bases not matched to a gene; V was cut back by 1 base and J by 4 bases. Germline V gene sequence: CDR1 MDHEN, CDR2 SYDVKM. The CDR3 sequence is CASSLSHSSGQIYGYTF. The CDR3, as DNA: TGTGCCAGCAGTTTATCCCACTCCTCGGGACAGATCTATGGCTACACCTTC.

This chain connects TRBV9 to TRBJ2-7; no clear D. The CDR3 is 15 amino acids. Germline-derived CDR1 and CDR2 are SGDLS and YYNGEE. The V and J ends lost 0 bases and 5 bases respectively, with 15 bases between them. This CDR3 reads CASSVGGQDFHEQYF. In DNA, the CDR3 is TGTGCCAGCAGCGTAGGAGGCCAAGATTTCCACGAGCAGTACTTC.

The V and J genes are TRBV29-1 and TRBJ1-1; D might be TRBD1 (5 bases). The CDR3 runs to 13 residues. Trimming cost V 6 bases and J 1 base, with 12 bases left between them. Germline-derived CDR1 and CDR2 are SQVTM and ANQGSEA. CDR3 sequence (DNA): TGCAGCGTCGAATGGACACAGAACACTGAAGCTTTCTTT. Residues: CSVEWTQNTEAFF.

The genes are TRBV13 and TRBJ1-3; D possibly corresponds to TRBD1 (6 bases). V lost 4 bases, J lost 7 bases, and 20 bases lay in between. There are 16 residues in the CDR3. In germline, CDR1 is PRHDT, CDR2 FYEKMQ (reference sequence). The CDR3 DNA reads as TGTGCCAGCAGCTCTCTCGCACAGGGTTGGGGTAACACCATATATTTT. It specifies CASSSLAQGWGNTIYF.

CDR3: CASSFQAGQYF. For the CDR3, the DNA is TGTGCCAGCAGCTTTCAGGCAGGGCAGTACTTC. The chain is built from TRBV11-2 and TRBJ2-7; D remains ambiguous. This CDR3 spans 11 amino acids. Trimming shortened V by 3 bases and J by 9 bases, and 9 bases separated the two germline ends. CDR1 and CDR2 from the germline V gene are SGHAT and FQNNGV.

This chain joins TRBV6-5 and TRBJ1-1, with D uncertain. Between the trimmed V and J ends, which lost 5 bases and 2 bases, there was a span of 15 bases. CDR1 is MNHEY, CDR2 SVGAGI, per germline. The CDR3 is 15 residues long. DNA for the CDR3: TGTGCCAGCAGTGCCGTGCGGGGTAGAAACACTGAAGCTTTCTTT. Translating gives CASSAVRGRNTEAFF.

The chain uses TRBV10-3 and TRBJ2-5; 7 bases fit TRBD1. The germline CDR1 and CDR2 sequences are ENHRY and SYGVKD. V lost 2 bases and J lost 4; bases outside the gene matches: 7. CDR3 size: 15 residues. CDR3 in DNA: TGTGCCATCAGTGAGCCCGGCTCAGGGGGAGAGACCCAGTACTTC. It codes for CAISEPGSGGETQYF.

This clone has only one observation. The V and J genes are TRBV7-2 and TRBJ2-7, with D possibly being TRBD2 (5 bases). V was pared by 5 bases and J by 3 bases, with 14 bases between. Germline lookup yields CDR1 SGHTA and CDR2 FQGNSA. This CDR3 contains 14 residues. In DNA, the CDR3 is TGTGCCAGCAGCCCACACCCGGGGATCTACGAGCAGTACTTC. Its protein product is CASSPHPGIYEQYF. Full variable domain (remainder filled in from reference TRBV7-2 and TRBJ2-7): GAGVSQSPSNKVTEKGKDVELRCDPISGHTALYWYRQSLGQGLEFLIYFQGNSAPDKSGLPSDRFSAERTGGSVSTLTIQRTQQEDSAVYLCASSPHPGIYEQYFGPGTRLTVT.

The chain links TRBV6-4 to TRBJ2-2, with 11 positions matching TRBD2. Germline V gene sequence: CDR1 MRHNA, CDR2 SNTAGT. The CDR3 runs to 15 residues. V lost 4 bases, J lost 4 bases, and 2 bases stayed unmatched. Here the CDR3 DNA reads TGTGCCAGCAGTGCTACTAGCGGGGGCACCGGGGAGCTGTTTTTT. Its protein is CASSATSGGTGELFF.